One T cell receptor beta chain is described in this entry. No antigen is known for it. It has no much larger one-base neighbor in the sample; base qualities were not kept. Trimming removed 1 base from V and 5 bases from J, leaving 4 bases between the germline ends. Counted from cysteine to phenylalanine, this CDR3 has 12 amino acids. The entry retains the CDR3 DNA only, 36 bases that are in frame from base 1. Sequences LGHDT (CDR1) and YNNKEL (CDR2) are obtained from the germline V gene (reference sequence). The library was made by 5' RACE. The instrument given in TCRdb is Illumina HiSeq 2500. A second PCR of 7 to 11 cycles was performed with a sample-barcoded 5' primer and a J-beta primer mix. A unique molecular identifier was introduced onto each TCR beta cDNA molecule by a template-switch 5' adaptor carrying 12 random nucleotides. At least 2.5 million CDR3-containing paired-end reads were obtained from each sample. First-strand cDNA synthesis was performed from all RNA using the Mint cDNA synthesis kit, with priming by a TRBC-specific oligonucleotide. Following uracil-DNA glycosylase treatment, a first 18-cycle PCR with universal primers M1SS and BC2_uni_R was performed on all cDNA. The authors' pipeline ran thus. For normalization, 1 million high-quality reads, each with a distinct molecular identifier, were randomly selected from each sample. Instead of being binned into consensus sequences, reads that shared molecular identifiers were thrown out. MiTCR, run with a Q25 quality threshold and the strictest error-elimination algorithm, handled CDR3 identification, clonotype clustering and error correction. Lower-bound total TCR beta diversity was estimated with a nonparametric unseen species model using Euler transformation. TCRdb reran the public reads through fastp at Q25 and MiXCR, keeping productive beta chains. Here each entry gathers all rows of one CDR3 protein and keeps the most common genes and DNA. These V and J calls derive from TCRdb rather than the authors' analysis. Here the sample has 500,000 to 600,000 distinct CDR3 sequences; 27% occur a single time. The ten largest clonotypes hold about a fifth of the sample.

The entry originates in a study of blood T cells in healthy people across ages (dated by TCRdb to the mid-2010s). Some background on the complete study: In model experiments, template switching captured roughly one uniquely barcoded TCR beta cDNA molecule for every two T cells. Four age groups were formed from the donors: young (average 16 years), middle-aged (around 41), aged (roughly 56) and long-lived (about 80). Two additional independent replicas of 1 million unique cDNA reads from the same blood draw were analyzed for two donors (one aged 18 to 30 and one aged 80 or older). The study measured age-related changes in TCR beta repertoire diversity using deep sequencing normalized with unique cDNA molecular identifiers. To avoid experimental bias, donors of different ages were distributed randomly across sequencing lanes.

Donors were a few dozen systemically healthy Caucasian individuals from Russia aged roughly 6 to 100 years. Roughly 10 milliliters of peripheral blood were drawn from each donor into EDTA-treated Vacutainer tubes. PBMCs were isolated by Ficoll-Paque density-gradient centrifugation, with at least 6 million obtained per sample. Trizol reagent was used to extract total RNA from the PBMCs, yielding at least 5.5 micrograms per sample. Naive CD45RAhigh/CD27high T cell percentages were measured by flow cytometry on a PBMC aliquot from every donor. What the research found in general, with its limitations: Compared with the aged group, the long-lived group had more naive CD4+ T cells, fewer expanded clones and increased TCR diversity, suggesting age selection. Because donor CMV infection status was unknown, age-related changes in expanded clonotypes were potentially confounded. Bulk unsorted PBMC profiling prevented conclusive comparison of naive and antigen-experienced compartments. Total diversity estimates from one million sequenced T cells were considered lower bounds and underestimates. As age increased, observed TCR beta diversity per million T cells dropped in a roughly linear way, and a significant reduction was already evident by age about 40. There was a strong correlation between observed TCR beta diversity and the percentage of naive T cells measured by flow cytometry.

The chain uses TRBV3-1 and TRBJ2-3, with the D gene too uncertain to name. This sequence was found in a woman in her 70s in good health. The sequenced material came from blood. At the DNA level, the sequence is TGTGCCAGCAGCCAAGTGCTAGATACGCAGTATTTT. Its translation is CASSQVLDTQYF.